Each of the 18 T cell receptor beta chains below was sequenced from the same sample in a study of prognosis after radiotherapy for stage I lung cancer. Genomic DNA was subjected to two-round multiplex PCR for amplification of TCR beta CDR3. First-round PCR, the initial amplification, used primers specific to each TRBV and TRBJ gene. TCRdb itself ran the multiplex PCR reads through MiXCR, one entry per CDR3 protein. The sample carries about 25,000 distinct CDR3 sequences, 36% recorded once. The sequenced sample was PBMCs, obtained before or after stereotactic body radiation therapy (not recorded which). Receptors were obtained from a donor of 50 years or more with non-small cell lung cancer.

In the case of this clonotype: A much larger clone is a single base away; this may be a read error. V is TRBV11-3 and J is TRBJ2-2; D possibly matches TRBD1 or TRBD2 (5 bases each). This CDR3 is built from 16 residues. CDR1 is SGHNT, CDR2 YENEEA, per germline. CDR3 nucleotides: TGTGCCAGCGGCCCAAACCCGGGGCCGAACACCGTGGAGCTGTTTTTT. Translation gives CASGPNPGPNTVELFF.

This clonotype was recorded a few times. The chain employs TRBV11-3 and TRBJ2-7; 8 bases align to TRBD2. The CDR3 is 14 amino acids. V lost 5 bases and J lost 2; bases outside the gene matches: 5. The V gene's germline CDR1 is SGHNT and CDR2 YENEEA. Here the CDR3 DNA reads TGTGCCAGCAGCCCACGCGGGGGGACCTACGAGCAGTACTTC. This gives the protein CASSPRGGTYEQYF.

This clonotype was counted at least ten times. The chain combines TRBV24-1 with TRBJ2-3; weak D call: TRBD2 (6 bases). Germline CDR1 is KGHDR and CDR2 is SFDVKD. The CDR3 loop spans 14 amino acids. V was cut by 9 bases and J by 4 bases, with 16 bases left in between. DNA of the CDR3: TGTGCCACCGCCCCCCCGTGGAGGGCAGATACGCAGTATTTT. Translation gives CATAPPWRADTQYF.

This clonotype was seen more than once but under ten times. The CDR3 DNA reads TGTGCCAGCAGCTTGGCCGCTAGCGGGGTCTCCTACGAGCAGTACTTC. This sequence encodes CASSLAASGVSYEQYF. The J gene is TRBJ2-7, the V gene TRBV5-4; 9 bases match TRBD2. Trimming at V came to 0 bases and at J to 0 bases, leaving 4 bases not matched to a gene. The germline V gene has CDR1 SGHNT and CDR2 YYREEE (reference sequence). There are 16 residues in the CDR3.

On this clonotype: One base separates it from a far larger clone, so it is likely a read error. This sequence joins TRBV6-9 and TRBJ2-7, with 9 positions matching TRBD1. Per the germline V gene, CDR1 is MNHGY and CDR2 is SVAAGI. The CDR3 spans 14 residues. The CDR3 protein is CASRYPGQGYEKYF. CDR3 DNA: TGTGCCAGCAGATACCCAGGACAGGGGTACGAGAAGTACTTC.

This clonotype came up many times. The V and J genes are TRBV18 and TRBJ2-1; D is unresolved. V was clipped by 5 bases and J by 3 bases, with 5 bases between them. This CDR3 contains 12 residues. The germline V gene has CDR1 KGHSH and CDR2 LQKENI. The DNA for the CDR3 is TGTGCCAGCTCATCCTTCTACAATGAGCAGTTCTTC. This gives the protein CASSSFYNEQFF.

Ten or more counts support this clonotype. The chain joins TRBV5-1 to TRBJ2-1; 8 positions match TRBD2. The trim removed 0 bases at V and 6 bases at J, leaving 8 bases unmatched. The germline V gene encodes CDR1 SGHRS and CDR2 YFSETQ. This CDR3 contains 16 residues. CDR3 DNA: TGCGCCAGCAGCTTGGCCTCCGCCGGGACTAGCAATGAGCAGTTCTTC. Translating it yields CASSLASAGTSNEQFF.

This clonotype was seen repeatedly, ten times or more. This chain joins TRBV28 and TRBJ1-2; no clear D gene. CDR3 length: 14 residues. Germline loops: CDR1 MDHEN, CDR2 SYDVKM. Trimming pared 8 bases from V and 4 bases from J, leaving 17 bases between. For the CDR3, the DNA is TGTGCCAGCGGCCTAAGGTGGCAGAGCTATGGCTACACCTTC. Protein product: CASGLRWQSYGYTF.

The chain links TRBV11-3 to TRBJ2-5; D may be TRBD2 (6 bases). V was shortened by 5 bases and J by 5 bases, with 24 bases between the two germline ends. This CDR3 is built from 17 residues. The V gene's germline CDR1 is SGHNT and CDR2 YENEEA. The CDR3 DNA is TGTGCCAGCAGCACCGTGCGGGGACCCAACGGAGGCGAGACCCAGTACTTC. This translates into CASSTVRGPNGGETQYF.

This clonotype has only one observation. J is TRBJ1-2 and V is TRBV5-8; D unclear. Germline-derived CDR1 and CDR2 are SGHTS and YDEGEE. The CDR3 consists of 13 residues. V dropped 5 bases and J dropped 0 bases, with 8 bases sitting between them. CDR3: CASSSRSNYGYTF. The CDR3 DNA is TGTGCCAGCAGTTCGAGGTCTAACTATGGCTACACCTTC.

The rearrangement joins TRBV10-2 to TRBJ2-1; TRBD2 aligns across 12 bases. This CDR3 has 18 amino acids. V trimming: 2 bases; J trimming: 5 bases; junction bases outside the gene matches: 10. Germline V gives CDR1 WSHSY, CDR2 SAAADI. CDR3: CASSEVGLAGRINNEQFF. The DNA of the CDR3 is TGCGCCAGCAGTGAGGTCGGACTAGCGGGAAGGATCAACAATGAGCAGTTCTTC.

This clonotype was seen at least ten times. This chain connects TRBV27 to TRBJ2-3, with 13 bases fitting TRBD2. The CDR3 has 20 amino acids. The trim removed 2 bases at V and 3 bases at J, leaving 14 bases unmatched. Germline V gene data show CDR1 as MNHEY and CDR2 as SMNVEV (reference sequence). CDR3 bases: TGTGCCAGCAGTTTACGTGCCGAATCGGGACTAGCGGGAACTACAGATACGCAGTATTTT. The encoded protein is CASSLRAESGLAGTTDTQYF.

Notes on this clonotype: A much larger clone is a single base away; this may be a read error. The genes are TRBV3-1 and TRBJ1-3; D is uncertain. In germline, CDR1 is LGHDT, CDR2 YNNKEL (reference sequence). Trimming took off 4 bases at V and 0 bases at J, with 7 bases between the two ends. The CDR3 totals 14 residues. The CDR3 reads CASSLADSGNTIYF. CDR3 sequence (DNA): TGTGCCAGCAGCCTGGCAGACTCTGGAAACACCATATATTTT.

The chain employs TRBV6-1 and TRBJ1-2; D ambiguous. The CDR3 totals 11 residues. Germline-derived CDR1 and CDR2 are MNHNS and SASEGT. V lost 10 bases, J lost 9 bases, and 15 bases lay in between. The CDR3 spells CATSPRVCYTF. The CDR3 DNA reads TGTGCCACCTCACCGCGGGTGTGCTACACCTTC.

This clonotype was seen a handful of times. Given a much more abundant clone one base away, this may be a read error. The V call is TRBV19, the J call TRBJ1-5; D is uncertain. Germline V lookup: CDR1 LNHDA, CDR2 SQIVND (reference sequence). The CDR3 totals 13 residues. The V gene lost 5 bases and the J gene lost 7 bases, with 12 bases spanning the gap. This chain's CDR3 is CASSWASYQPQHF. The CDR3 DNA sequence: TGTGCCAGTAGTTGGGCGTCCTACCAGCCCCAGCATTTT.

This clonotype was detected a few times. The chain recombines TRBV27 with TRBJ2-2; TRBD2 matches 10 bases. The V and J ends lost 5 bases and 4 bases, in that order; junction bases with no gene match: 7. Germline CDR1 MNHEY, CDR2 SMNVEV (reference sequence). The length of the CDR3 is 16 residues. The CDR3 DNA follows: TGTGCCAGCAGTATGCTAGCGGGAGCGGGCACCGGGGAGCTGTTTTTT. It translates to CASSMLAGAGTGELFF.

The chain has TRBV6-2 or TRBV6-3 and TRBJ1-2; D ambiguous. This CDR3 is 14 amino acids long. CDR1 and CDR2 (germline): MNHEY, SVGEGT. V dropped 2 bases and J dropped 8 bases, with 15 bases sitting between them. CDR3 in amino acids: CASSYRAESKGYTF. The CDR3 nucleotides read TGTGCCAGCAGTTACAGGGCAGAATCGAAGGGCTACACCTTC.

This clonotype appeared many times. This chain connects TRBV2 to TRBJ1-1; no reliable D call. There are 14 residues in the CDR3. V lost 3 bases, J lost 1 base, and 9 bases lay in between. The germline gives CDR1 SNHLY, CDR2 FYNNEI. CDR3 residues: CASSDDWKNTEAFF. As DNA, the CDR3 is TGTGCCAGCAGTGACGATTGGAAGAACACTGAAGCTTTCTTT.